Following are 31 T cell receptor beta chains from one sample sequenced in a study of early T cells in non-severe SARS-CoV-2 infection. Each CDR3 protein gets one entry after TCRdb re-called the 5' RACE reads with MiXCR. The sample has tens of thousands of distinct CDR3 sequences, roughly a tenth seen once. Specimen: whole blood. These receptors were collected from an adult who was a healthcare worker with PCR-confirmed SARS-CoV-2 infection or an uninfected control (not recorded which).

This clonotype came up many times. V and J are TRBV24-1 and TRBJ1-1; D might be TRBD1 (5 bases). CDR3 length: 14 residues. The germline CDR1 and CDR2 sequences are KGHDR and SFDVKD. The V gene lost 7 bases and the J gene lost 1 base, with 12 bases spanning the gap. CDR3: CATRGRGPNTEAFF. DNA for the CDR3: TGTGCCACCAGGGGGAGGGGTCCGAACACTGAAGCTTTCTTT.

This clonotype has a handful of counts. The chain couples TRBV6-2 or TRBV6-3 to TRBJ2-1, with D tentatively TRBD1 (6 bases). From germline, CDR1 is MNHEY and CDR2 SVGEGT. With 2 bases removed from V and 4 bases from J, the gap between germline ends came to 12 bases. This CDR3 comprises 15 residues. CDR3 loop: CASSYPGQTYNEQFF. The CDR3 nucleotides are TGTGCCAGCAGTTACCCGGGACAAACATACAATGAGCAGTTCTTC.

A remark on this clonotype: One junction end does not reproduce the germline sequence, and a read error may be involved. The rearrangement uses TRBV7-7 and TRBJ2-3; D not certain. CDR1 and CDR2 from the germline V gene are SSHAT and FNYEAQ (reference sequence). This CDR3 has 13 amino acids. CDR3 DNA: TGTGCTAGCAGCTTGACCCCGCCGGATACGCAGTATTTT. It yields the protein CASSLTPPDTQYF. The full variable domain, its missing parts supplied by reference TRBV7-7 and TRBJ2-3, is GAGVSQSPRYKVTKRGQDVTLRCDPISSHATLYWYQQALGQGPEFLTYFNYEAQPDKSGLPSDRFSAERPEGSISTLTIQRTEQRDSAMYRCASSLTPPDTQYFGPGTRLTVL.

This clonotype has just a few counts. CDR3 loop: CASSLAGAASTDTQYF. The CDR3 DNA is TGTGCCAGCAGCTTGGCCGGCGCTGCTAGCACAGATACGCAGTATTTT. V usage is TRBV5-4 and J usage is TRBJ2-3, with unresolved D. The germline V gene encodes CDR1 SGHNT and CDR2 YYREEE (reference sequence). Deletions cut 0 bases from V and 0 bases from J, with 11 bases between. The CDR3 extends over 16 amino acids.

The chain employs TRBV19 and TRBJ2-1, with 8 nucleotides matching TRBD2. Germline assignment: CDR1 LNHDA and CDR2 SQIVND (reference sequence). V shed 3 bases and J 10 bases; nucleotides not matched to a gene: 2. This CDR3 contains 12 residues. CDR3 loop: CASSIRGGEQFF. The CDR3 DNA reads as TGTGCCAGTAGTATTCGGGGGGGCGAGCAGTTCTTC.

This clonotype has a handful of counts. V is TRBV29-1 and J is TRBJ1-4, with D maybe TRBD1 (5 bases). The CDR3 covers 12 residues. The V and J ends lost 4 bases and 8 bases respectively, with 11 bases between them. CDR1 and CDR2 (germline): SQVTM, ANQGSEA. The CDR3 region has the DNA TGCAGCGTTGGCGGGACCCCCGAAAAACTGTTTTTT. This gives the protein CSVGGTPEKLFF.

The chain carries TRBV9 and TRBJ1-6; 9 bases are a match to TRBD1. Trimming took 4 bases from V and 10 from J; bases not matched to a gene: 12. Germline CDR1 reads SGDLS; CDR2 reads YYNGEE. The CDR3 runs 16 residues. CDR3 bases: TGTGCCAGCAGCCCCCGGGGACAGGGTAGGGGGTCACCCCTCCACTTT. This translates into CASSPRGQGRGSPLHF.

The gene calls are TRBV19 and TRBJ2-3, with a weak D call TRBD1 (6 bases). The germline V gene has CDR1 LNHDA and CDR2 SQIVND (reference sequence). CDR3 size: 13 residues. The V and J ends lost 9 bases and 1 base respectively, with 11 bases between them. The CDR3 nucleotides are TGTGCCAGCAGCCCAGGGGGCACAGATACGCAGTATTTT. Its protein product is CASSPGGTDTQYF.

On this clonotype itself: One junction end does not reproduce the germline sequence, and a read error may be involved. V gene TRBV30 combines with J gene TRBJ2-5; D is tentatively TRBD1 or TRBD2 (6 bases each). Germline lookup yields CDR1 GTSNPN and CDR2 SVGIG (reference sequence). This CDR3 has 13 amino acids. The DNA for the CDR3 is TGTGCCTGGAGTGTCGGGGGCGTTGGGACCCGGTACTTC. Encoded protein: CAWSVGGVGTRYF.

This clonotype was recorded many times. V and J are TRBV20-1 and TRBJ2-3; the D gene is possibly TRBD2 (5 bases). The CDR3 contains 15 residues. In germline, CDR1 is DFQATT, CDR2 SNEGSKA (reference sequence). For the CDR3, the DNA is TGCAGCCTAGCCTCGAAGATAGGAGTTCGTGATACGCAGTATTTT. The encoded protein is CSLASKIGVRDTQYF.

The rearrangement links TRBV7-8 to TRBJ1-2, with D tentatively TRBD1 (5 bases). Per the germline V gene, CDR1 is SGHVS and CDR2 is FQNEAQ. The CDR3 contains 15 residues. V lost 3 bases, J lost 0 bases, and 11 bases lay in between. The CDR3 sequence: CASSFGGSTNYGYTF. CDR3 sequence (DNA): TGTGCCAGCAGCTTCGGGGGGAGTACTAACTATGGCTACACCTTC.

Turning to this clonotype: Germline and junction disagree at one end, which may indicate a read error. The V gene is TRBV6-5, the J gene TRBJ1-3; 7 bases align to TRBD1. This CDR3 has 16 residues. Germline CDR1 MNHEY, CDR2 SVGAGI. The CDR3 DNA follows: TGTGCCAGCGGGAGACAGGGATTAAACTCTGAAAACACCATATATTTT. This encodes CASGRQGLNSENTIYF.

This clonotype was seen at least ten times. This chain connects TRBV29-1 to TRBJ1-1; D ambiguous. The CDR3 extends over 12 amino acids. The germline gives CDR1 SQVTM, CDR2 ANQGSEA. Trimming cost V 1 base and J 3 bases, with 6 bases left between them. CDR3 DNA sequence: TGCAGCGTTGAAGTGGGTTACACTGAAGCTTTCTTT. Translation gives CSVEVGYTEAFF.

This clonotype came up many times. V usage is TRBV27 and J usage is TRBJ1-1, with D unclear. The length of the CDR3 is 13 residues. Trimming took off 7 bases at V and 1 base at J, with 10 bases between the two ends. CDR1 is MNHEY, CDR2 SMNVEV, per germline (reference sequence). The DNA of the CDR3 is TGTGCCAGCACCCCTGAATGGAACACTGAAGCTTTCTTT. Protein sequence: CASTPEWNTEAFF.

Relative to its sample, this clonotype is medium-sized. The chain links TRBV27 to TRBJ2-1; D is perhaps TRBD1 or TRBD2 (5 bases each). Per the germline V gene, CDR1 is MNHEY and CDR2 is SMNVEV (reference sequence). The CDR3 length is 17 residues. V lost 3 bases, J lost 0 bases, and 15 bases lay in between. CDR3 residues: CASSFPAKGSSYNEQFF. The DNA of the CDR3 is TGTGCCAGCAGTTTCCCGGCTAAGGGGAGCTCCTACAATGAGCAGTTCTTC.

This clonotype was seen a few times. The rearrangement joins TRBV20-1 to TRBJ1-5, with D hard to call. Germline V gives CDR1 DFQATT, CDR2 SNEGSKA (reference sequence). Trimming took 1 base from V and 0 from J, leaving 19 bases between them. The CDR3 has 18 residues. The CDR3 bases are TGCAGTGCTAGAGGAGTAGGGCGCCCCCCAAATAGCAATCAGCCCCAGCATTTT. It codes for CSARGVGRPPNSNQPQHF.

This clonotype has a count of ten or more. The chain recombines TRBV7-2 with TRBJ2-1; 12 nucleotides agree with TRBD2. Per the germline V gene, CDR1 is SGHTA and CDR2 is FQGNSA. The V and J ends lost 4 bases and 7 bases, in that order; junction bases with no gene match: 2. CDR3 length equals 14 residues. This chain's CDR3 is CASSSSGRGNEQFF. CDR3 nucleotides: TGTGCCAGCAGCTCTAGCGGGAGGGGAAATGAGCAGTTCTTC.

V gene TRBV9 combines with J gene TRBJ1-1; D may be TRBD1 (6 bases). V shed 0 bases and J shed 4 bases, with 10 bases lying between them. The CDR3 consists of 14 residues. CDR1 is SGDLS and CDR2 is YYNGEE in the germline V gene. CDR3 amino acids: CASSVAIGGTEAFF. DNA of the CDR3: TGTGCCAGCAGCGTAGCAATAGGGGGCACTGAAGCTTTCTTT.

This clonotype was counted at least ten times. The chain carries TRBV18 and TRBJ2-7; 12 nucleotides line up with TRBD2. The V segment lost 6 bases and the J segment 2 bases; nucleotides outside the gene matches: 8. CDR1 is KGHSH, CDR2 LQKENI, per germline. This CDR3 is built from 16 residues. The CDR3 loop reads CASSRSLAGGPYEQYF. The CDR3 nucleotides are TGTGCCAGCTCCCGTTCCCTAGCGGGAGGGCCCTACGAGCAGTACTTC. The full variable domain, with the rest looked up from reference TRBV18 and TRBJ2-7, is NAGVMQNPRHLVRRRGQEARLRCSPMKGHSHVYWYRQLPEEGLKFMVYLQKENIIDESGMPKERFSAEFPKEGPSILRIQQVVRGDSAAYFCASSRSLAGGPYEQYFGPGTRLTVT.

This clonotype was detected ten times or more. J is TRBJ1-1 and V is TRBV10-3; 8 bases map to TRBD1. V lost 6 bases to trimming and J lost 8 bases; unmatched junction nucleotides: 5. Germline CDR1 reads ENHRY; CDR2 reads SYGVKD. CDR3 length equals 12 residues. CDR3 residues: CAISPDREEAFF. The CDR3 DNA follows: TGTGCCATCAGCCCGGACAGGGAAGAAGCTTTCTTT.

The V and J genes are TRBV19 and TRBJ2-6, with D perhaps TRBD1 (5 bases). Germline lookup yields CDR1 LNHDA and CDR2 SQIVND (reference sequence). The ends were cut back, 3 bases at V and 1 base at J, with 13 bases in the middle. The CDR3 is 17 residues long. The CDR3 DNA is TGTGCCAGTAGTATCGAATACAGGTTATCTGGGGCCAACGTCCTGACTTTC. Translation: CASSIEYRLSGANVLTF. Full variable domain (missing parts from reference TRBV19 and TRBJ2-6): DGGITQSPKYLFRKEGQNVTLSCEQNLNHDAMYWYRQDPGQGLRLIYYSQIVNDFQKGDIAEGYSVSREKKESFPLTVTSAQKNPTAFYLCASSIEYRLSGANVLTFGAGSRLTVL.

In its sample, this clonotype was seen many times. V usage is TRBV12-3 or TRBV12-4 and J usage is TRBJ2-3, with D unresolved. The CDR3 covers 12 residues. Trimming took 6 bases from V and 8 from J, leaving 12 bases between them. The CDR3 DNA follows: TGTGCCAGCAGCCCCCCTGTTGGTACGCAGTATTTT. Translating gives CASSPPVGTQYF.

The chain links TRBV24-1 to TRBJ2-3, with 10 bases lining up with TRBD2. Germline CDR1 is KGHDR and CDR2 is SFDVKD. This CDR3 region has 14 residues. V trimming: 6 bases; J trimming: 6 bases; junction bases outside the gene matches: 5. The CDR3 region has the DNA TGTGCCACCAGTCAAGCGGGAGGGCCGGATACGCAGTATTTT. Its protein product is CATSQAGGPDTQYF.

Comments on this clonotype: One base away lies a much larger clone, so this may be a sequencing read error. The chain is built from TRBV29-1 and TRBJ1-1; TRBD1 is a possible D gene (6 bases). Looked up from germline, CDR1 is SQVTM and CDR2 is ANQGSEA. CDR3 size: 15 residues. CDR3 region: CSVDSGGGRNTEASF. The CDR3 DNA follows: TGCAGCGTTGACAGTGGAGGGGGACGGAACACTGAAGCTTCCTTT.

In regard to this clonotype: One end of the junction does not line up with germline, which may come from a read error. CDR3 bases: TGTGTCAGCCGCCAGGACAGCCTTGAAGCTTTCTTT. This gives the protein CVSRQDSLEAFF. The chain joins TRBV5-4 to TRBJ1-1, with a weak D call TRBD1 (6 bases). The germline gives CDR1 SGHNT, CDR2 YYREEE (reference sequence). The CDR3 consists of 12 residues.

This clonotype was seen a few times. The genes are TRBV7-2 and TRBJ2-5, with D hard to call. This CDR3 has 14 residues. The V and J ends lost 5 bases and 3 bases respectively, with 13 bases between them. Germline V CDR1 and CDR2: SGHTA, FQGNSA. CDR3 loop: CASSPRRTEETQYF. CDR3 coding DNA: TGTGCCAGCAGCCCCCGGAGAACTGAAGAGACCCAGTACTTC. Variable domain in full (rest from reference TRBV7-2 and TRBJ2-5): GAGVSQSPSNKVTEKGKDVELRCDPISGHTALYWYRQSLGQGLEFLIYFQGNSAPDKSGLPSDRFSAERTGGSVSTLTIQRTQQEDSAVYLCASSPRRTEETQYFGPGTRLLVL.

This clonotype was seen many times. In DNA, the CDR3 is TGTGCCAGCAGCTTAAACCAGCGGGAGGGCCAAGAGACCCAGTACTTC. This encodes CASSLNQREGQETQYF. This chain connects TRBV7-6 to TRBJ2-5; TRBD2 agrees at 10 bases. V shed 2 bases and J 1 base; nucleotides not matched to a gene: 4. The germline V gene encodes CDR1 SGHVS and CDR2 FNYEAQ. This CDR3 contains 16 residues.

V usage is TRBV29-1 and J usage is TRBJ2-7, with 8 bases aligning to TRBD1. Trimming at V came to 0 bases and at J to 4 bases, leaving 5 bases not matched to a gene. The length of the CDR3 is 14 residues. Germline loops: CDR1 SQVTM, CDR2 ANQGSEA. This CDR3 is CSVEERDRGYEQYF. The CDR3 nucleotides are TGCAGCGTTGAAGAGCGAGACAGGGGTTACGAGCAGTACTTC.

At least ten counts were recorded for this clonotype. This chain's CDR3 is CAWSVVYEQFF. Written as DNA, the CDR3 is TGTGCCTGGAGTGTGGTTTATGAGCAGTTCTTC. The chain links TRBV30 to TRBJ2-1; D is unclear. V was cut by 0 bases and J by 8 bases, with 5 bases left in between. CDR3 length equals 11 residues. CDR1 is GTSNPN and CDR2 is SVGIG in the germline V gene (reference sequence).

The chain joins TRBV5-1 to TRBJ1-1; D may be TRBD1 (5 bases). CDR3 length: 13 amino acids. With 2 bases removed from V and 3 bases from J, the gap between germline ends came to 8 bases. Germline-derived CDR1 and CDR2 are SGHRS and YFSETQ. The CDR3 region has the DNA TGCGCCAGCAGCTTTGGGGCTGACACTGAAGCTTTCTTT. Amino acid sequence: CASSFGADTEAFF.

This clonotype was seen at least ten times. The CDR3 bases are TGCGCCAGCAGCTTAAGGTCGAACACCGGGGAGCTGTTTTTT. Its protein is CASSLRSNTGELFF. The chain carries TRBV5-1 and TRBJ2-2; the D is unclear. V dropped 2 bases and J dropped 0 bases, with 5 bases sitting between them. Germline V lookup: CDR1 SGHRS, CDR2 YFSETQ. This CDR3 spans 14 amino acids.